These T cell receptor beta chains were read from a single sample in a study of blood T cell repertoires in COVID-19. Generated by immunoSEQ multiplex PCR, the TCRdb table keeps only in-frame clones and is missing some. Of 270,000 or so clones in the sample, more than 70% are singletons; the top ten hold 0.95% to 1.5%. Material: PBMCs or T cells enriched from blood (not recorded which). The source of these receptors is a woman aged 40 to 50 with acute COVID-19. The CDR3 runs from the conserved cysteine through the conserved F or W. Each record gives: clone size, V gene, D gene, J gene, CDR3 protein, CDR3 DNA. The D gene is left open where the match is weak. Some rows have no size entry. The others give once, few or many, or a class for an expanded clone.

-	TRBV7-2	-	TRBJ1-5	CASSSTTGFYSNQPQHF	TGTGCCAGCAGCTCCACGACAGGCTTTTATAGCAATCAGCCCCAGCATTTT
-	TRBV7-6	TRBD1	TRBJ2-7	CASSWRQGTREQYF	TGTGCCAGCAGCTGGAGACAGGGAACAAGGGAGCAGTACTTC
-	TRBV7-8	-	TRBJ2-5	CASTPRGTAEETQYF	TGTGCCAGCACCCCCCGCGGGACAGCGGAAGAGACCCAGTACTTC
-	TRBV5-1	TRBD2	TRBJ2-1	CASSMGLAGGSEQFF	TGCGCCAGCAGCATGGGACTAGCGGGAGGAAGTGAGCAGTTCTTC
-	TRBV7-9	-	TRBJ1-4	CASSLASVATNEKLFF	TGTGCCAGCAGCTTAGCCAGCGTGGCAACTAATGAAAAACTGTTTTTT
-	TRBV29-1	TRBD1	TRBJ1-6	CSVEGQGSYNSPLHF	TGCAGCGTTGAAGGACAGGGGAGCTATAATTCACCCCTCCACTTT
-	TRBV19	-	TRBJ1-1	CASIYQTEAFF	TGTGCCAGTATCTACCAGACAGAAGCTTTCTTT
-	TRBV9	TRBD1	TRBJ1-5	CASSPSGGGNQPQHF	TGTGCCAGCAGCCCCTCAGGGGGAGGCAATCAGCCCCAGCATTTT
-	TRBV9	-	TRBJ2-3	CASSVGGISTDTQYF	TGTGCCAGCAGCGTCGGCGGCATTAGCACAGATACGCAGTATTTT
-	TRBV30	-	TRBJ1-3	CAWRFRGLSGNTIYF	TGTGCCTGGAGGTTTCGGGGTCTCTCTGGAAACACCATATATTTT
once	TRBV5-1	-	TRBJ2-1	CASSLNNEQFF	TGCGCCAGCAGCCTTAACAATGAGCAGTTCTTC
-	TRBV10-1	-	TRBJ1-1	CASRDTVNTEAFF	TGCGCCAGCAGGGACACAGTGAACACTGAAGCTTTCTTT
once	TRBV24-1	-	TRBJ2-1	CATSDFGSYNEQFF	TGTGCCACCAGTGATTTTGGTAGTTACAATGAGCAGTTCTTC
-	TRBV15	-	TRBJ1-6	CATSRGRPVTGSSYNSPLHF	TGTGCCACCAGCAGAGGCCGGCCGGTCACAGGGAGCTCCTATAATTCACCCCTCCACTTT
-	TRBV28	TRBD1	TRBJ1-4	CASSPRDRNEKLFF	TGTGCCAGCAGTCCCAGGGACAGAAATGAAAAACTGTTTTTT
-	TRBV19	TRBD1	TRBJ1-2	CATSDRGAPNYGYTF	TGTGCCACCTCGGACAGGGGGGCCCCTAACTATGGCTACACCTTC
-	TRBV5-1	-	TRBJ2-7	CASSLGQGSYEQYF	TGCGCCAGCAGCTTGGGGCAGGGGTCCTACGAGCAGTACTTC
-	TRBV20-1	-	TRBJ2-7	CSASGRAYEQYF	TGCAGTGCTAGTGGCAGGGCCTACGAGCAGTACTTC
-	TRBV19	TRBD1	TRBJ1-5	CASSTAGGGQPQHF	TGTGCCAGTAGTACCGCAGGGGGCGGTCAGCCCCAGCATTTT
-	TRBV6-1	TRBD1	TRBJ2-1	CASSEGQGGYNEQFF	TGTGCCAGCAGTGAAGGACAGGGGGGCTACAATGAGCAGTTCTTC
-	TRBV11-3	-	TRBJ1-1	CASSPGGRGMNTEAFF	TGTGCCAGCAGCCCGGGGGGGCGGGGGATGAACACTGAAGCTTTCTTT
-	TRBV18	TRBD1	TRBJ2-1	CASSPIGQGLKHEQFF	TGTGCCAGCTCACCAATAGGACAGGGCTTGAAGCATGAGCAGTTCTTC
-	TRBV11-2	TRBD1	TRBJ2-5	CASRRTGRETQYF	TGTGCCAGCAGACGGACAGGAAGAGAGACCCAGTACTTC
-	TRBV11-2	-	TRBJ2-2	CASSLAPTTNTGELFF	TGTGCCAGCAGCTTAGCTCCTACTACGAACACCGGGGAGCTGTTTTTT
-	TRBV6-2/TRBV6-3	-	TRBJ1-2	CASSYRPGQFRLYGYTF	TGTGCCAGCAGTTATCGCCCCGGACAGTTTCGCCTCTATGGCTACACCTTC
-	TRBV27	-	TRBJ2-2	CASSLYLPPADRLAGELFF	TGTGCCAGCAGTCTATACCTACCCCCCGCAGACAGGCTGGCCGGGGAGCTGTTTTTT
-	TRBV9	-	TRBJ1-1	CASSVAQRNTEAFF	TGTGCCAGCAGCGTAGCACAGAGGAACACTGAAGCTTTCTTT
-	TRBV5-1	TRBD2	TRBJ2-1	CASSRTSGNYNEQFF	TGCGCCAGCAGCCGGACTAGCGGGAACTACAATGAGCAGTTCTTC
-	TRBV12-3/TRBV12-4	-	TRBJ1-2	CASSRQAFYGYTF	TGTGCCAGCAGTCGACAGGCCTTCTATGGCTACACCTTC
once	TRBV19	-	TRBJ2-5	CASSIDRGGETQYF	TGTGCCAGTAGTATAGACAGGGGTGGAGAGACCCAGTACTTC
-	TRBV28	-	TRBJ1-2	CASMDPTPGNGYTF	TGTGCCAGCATGGACCCGACACCAGGGAATGGCTACACCTTC
-	TRBV10-3	TRBD2	TRBJ2-1	CAIGKREEEQFF	TGTGCCATCGGTAAGCGGGAGGAAGAGCAGTTCTTC
once	TRBV20-1	-	TRBJ2-3	CSGHYTDTQYF	TGCAGTGGTCACTACACAGATACGCAGTATTTT
once	TRBV5-1	TRBD2	TRBJ2-1	CATSRAGAYNEQFF	TGCGCCACCTCTAGAGCGGGGGCCTACAATGAGCAGTTCTTC
-	TRBV2	TRBD2	TRBJ2-7	CASRPGLAGNYEQYF	TGTGCCAGCAGGCCGGGACTAGCGGGAAACTACGAGCAGTACTTC
few	TRBV10-3	TRBD1	TRBJ2-7	CAITPGQGNYEQYF	TGTGCCATCACTCCGGGACAGGGGAACTACGAGCAGTACTTC
-	TRBV29-1	TRBD1	TRBJ2-2	CSVETGATGELFF	TGCAGCGTGGAAACAGGGGCCACCGGGGAGCTGTTTTTT
once	TRBV7-8	-	TRBJ2-7	CASSLAQPGSYEQYF	TGTGCCAGCAGCTTAGCCCAACCAGGCTCCTACGAGCAGTACTTC
-	TRBV27	-	TRBJ2-1	CASSLLKSGLTGTYHEQFF	TGTGCCAGCAGTCTATTAAAAAGTGGACTAACGGGGACCTATCATGAGCAGTTCTTC
-	TRBV6-6	TRBD1	TRBJ1-1	CASSRKPGQGAYTEAFF	TGTGCCAGCAGCCGAAAACCGGGACAGGGGGCTTACACTGAAGCTTTCTTT
few	TRBV12-3/TRBV12-4	-	TRBJ1-1	CASSLGGAREAFF	TGTGCCAGCAGTTTGGGGGGGGCGCGTGAAGCTTTCTTT
-	TRBV20-1	TRBD1	TRBJ2-5	CSASPGAGGSDGETQYF	TGCAGTGCTAGTCCCGGCGCAGGGGGCTCGGATGGAGAGACCCAGTACTTC
-	TRBV27	-	TRBJ2-7	CASSFTGIAPYEQYF	TGTGCCAGCAGTTTTACCGGGATTGCACCCTACGAGCAGTACTTC
-	TRBV4-2	TRBD1	TRBJ1-1	CASSQADRVGEAFF	TGTGCCAGCAGCCAAGCCGACAGGGTGGGGGAAGCTTTCTTT
-	TRBV18	-	TRBJ1-3	CASSSQTAVGSGNTIYF	TGTGCCAGCTCATCTCAGACAGCCGTCGGCTCTGGAAACACCATATATTTT
-	TRBV10-3	TRBD1	TRBJ1-1	CAIRDRGSTEAFF	TGTGCCATCAGAGACAGGGGTTCCACTGAAGCTTTCTTT
-	TRBV9	-	TRBJ1-2	CASNLGGSYGYTF	TGTGCCAGCAACCTCGGCGGTTCCTATGGCTACACCTTC
-	TRBV6-5	-	TRBJ1-3	CASSYSIGGTIYF	TGTGCCAGCAGTTACTCGATCGGGGGCACCATATATTTT
-	TRBV30	-	TRBJ1-5	CAWSDGRNQPQHF	TGTGCCTGGAGTGATGGGAGAAATCAGCCCCAGCATTTT
once	TRBV6-5	-	TRBJ1-2	CASAGPNYGYTF	TGTGCCAGCGCAGGTCCTAACTATGGCTACACCTTC